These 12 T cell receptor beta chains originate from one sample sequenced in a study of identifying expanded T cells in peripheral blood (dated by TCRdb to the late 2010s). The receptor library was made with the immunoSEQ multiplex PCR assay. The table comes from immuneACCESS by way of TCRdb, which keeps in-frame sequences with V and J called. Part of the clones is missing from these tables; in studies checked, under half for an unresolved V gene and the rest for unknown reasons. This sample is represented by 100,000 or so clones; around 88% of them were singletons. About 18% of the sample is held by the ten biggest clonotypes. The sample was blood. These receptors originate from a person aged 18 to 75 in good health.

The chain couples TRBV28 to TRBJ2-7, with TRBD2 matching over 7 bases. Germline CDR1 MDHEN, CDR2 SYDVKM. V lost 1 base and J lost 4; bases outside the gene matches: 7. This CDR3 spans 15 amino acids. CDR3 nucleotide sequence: TGTGCCAGCAGTTTATCAGGGAGGGGTCGGTACGAGCAGTACTTC. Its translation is CASSLSGRGRYEQYF.

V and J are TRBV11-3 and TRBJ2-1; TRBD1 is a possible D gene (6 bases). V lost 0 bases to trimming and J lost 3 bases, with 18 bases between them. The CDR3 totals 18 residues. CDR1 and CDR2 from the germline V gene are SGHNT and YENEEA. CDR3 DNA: TGTGCCAGCAGCTTAGAGAAGGGTCGGGGACACAACTACAATGAGCAGTTCTTC. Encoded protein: CASSLEKGRGHNYNEQFF.

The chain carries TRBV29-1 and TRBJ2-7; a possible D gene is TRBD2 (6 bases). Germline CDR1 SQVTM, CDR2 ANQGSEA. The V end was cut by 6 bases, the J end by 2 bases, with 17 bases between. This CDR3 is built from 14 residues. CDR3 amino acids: CSVSGTQHAYEQYF. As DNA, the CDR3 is TGCAGCGTCTCCGGGACTCAACACGCCTACGAGCAGTACTTC.

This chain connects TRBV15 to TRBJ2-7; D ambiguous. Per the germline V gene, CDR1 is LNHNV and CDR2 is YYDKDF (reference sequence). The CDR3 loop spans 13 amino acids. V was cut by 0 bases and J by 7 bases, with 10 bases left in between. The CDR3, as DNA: TGTGCCACCAGCAGAGAGGATGAAGTTGAGCAGTACTTC. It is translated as CATSREDEVEQYF. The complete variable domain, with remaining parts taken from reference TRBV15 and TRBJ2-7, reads DAMVIQNPRYQVTQFGKPVTLSCSQTLNHNVMYWYQQKSSQAPKLLFHYYDKDFNNEADTPDNFQSRRPNTSFCFLDIRSPGLGDTAMYLCATSREDEVEQYFGPGTRLTVT.

The CDR3: CASSPRDRGRETQYF. CDR3 nucleotides: TGTGCCAGCAGTCCTCGAGACAGGGGGAGGGAGACCCAGTACTTC. V is TRBV2 and J is TRBJ2-5; 9 bases agree with TRBD1. Looked up from germline, CDR1 is SNHLY and CDR2 is FYNNEI. The V and J ends lost 5 bases and 5 bases, in that order; junction bases with no gene match: 9. The CDR3 has 15 residues.

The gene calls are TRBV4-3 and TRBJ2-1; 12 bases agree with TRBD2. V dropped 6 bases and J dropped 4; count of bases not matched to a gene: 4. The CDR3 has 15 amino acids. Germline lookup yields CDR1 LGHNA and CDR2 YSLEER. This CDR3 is CASSKLAGGYNEQFF. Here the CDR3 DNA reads TGCGCCAGCAGTAAACTAGCGGGGGGTTACAATGAGCAGTTCTTC.

CDR3 DNA: TGTGCTAGTGGTTTGGGGACAGGGGGCTTGCAGCCCCAGCATTTT. Translating gives CASGLGTGGLQPQHF. The chain recombines TRBV12-5 with TRBJ1-5, with 11 bases aligning to TRBD1. The CDR3 consists of 15 residues. V dropped 1 base and J dropped 7; count of bases not matched to a gene: 3. Germline values: CDR1 LGHNT, CDR2 FRNRAP.

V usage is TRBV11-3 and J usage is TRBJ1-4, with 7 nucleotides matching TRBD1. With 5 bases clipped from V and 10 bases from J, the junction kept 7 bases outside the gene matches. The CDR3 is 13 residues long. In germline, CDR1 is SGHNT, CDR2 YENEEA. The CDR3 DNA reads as TGTGCCAGCAGCCGCCGCCAGGGGGGAAAACTGTTTTTT. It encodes CASSRRQGGKLFF. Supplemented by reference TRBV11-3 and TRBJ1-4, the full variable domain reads EAGVVQSPRYKIIEKKQPVAFWCNPISGHNTLYWYLQNLGQGPELLIRYENEEAVDDSQLPKDRFSAERLKGVDSTLKIQPAELGDSAVYLCASSRRQGGKLFFGSGTQLSVL.

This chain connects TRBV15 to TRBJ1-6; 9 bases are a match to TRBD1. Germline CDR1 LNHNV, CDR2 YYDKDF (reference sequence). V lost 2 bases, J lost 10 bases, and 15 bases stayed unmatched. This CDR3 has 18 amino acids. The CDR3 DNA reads TGTGCCACCAGCAGATCTAGGATCGGGACAGGGCGAGGGTCACCCCTCCACTTT. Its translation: CATSRSRIGTGRGSPLHF.

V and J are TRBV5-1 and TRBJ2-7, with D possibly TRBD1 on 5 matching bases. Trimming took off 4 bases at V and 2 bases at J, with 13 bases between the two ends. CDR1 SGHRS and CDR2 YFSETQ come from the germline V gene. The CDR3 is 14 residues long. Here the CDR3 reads CASSGQGIAYEQYF. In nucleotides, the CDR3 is TGCGCCAGCAGCGGGCAGGGTATAGCCTACGAGCAGTACTTC.

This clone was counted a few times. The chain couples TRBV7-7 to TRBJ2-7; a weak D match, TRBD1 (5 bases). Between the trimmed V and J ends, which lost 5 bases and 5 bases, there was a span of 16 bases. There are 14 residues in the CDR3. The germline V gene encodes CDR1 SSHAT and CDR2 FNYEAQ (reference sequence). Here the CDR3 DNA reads TGTGCCAGCAGCCCGTTGTTAGGGGCCAACGAGCAGTACTTC. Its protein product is CASSPLLGANEQYF.

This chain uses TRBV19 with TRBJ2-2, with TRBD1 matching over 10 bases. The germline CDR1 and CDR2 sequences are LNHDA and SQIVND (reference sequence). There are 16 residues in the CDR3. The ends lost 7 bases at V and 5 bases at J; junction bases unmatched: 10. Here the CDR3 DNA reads TGTGCCAGTACCCCACCCGACAGGGGGCGTACCGGGGAGCTGTTTTTT. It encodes CASTPPDRGRTGELFF.